This T cell receptor beta chain was documented in a study of blood T cell repertoires in COVID-19. Here immunoSEQ multiplex PCR was the method, and the copy in TCRdb shows in-frame clones only, minus some. The repertoire holds about 480,000 clones, with roughly 90% as singletons. The V gene lost 5 bases and the J gene lost 4 bases, with 12 bases spanning the gap. From germline, CDR1 is KGHSH and CDR2 LQKENI. This CDR3 contains 14 residues. The genes are TRBV18 and TRBJ1-5, with D tentatively TRBD1 (5 bases). The sample comprised PBMCs or T cells enriched from blood (not recorded which). The TCR sequence derives from a woman in her thirties or forties who had recovered from COVID-19. The CDR3 nucleotides are TGTGCCAGCTCATTCTCTGCAGGGAATCAGCCCCAGCATTTT. This codes for CASSFSAGNQPQHF.